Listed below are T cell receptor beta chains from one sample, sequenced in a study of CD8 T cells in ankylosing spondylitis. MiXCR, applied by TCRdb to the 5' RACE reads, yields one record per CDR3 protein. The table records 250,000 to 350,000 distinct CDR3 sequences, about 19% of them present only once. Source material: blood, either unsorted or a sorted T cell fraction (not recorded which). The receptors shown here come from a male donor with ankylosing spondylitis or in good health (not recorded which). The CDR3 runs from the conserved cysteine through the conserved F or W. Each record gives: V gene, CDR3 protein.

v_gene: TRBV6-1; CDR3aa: CASSDRDSQWDGYTF
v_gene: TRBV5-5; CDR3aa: CASSLGATSGNEQFF
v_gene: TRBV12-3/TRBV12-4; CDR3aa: CASSFGSRTEAFF
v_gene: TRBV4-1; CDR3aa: CASSQEIRQNYGYTF
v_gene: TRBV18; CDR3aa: CASSPLRTVLFPGELFF
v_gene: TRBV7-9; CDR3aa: CASSQGHAYNEQFF
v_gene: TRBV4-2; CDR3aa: CASSQDSGDDSYGYTF
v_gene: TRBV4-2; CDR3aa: CASSQVVKGGNTIYF
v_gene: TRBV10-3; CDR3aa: CAISDELSTDTQYF
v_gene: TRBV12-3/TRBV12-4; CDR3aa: CASSLDRLLAGFQETQYF
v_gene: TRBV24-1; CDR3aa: CATSDPIAGALDTQYF
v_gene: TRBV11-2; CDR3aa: CASSRTGPDTQYF
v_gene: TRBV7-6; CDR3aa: CASSLIQLGDEQFF
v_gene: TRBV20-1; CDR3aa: CSAGRGTDTQYF
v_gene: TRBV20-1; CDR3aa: CSAPDRRGGVGETQYF
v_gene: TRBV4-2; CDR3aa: CASSPPAGAGANVLTF
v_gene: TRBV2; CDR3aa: CASSGQGAAEAFF
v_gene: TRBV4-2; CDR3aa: CASSQDLTGAATEAFF
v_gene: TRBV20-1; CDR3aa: CSAGETQYF
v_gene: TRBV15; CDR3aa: CATSRDGEAYNEQFF
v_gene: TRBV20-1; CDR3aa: CSARDLRDLNTIYF
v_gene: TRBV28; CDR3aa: CASSSTVF
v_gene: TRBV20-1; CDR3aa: CGGALGETQYF
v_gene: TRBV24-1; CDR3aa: CATSAGQDSYNEQFF
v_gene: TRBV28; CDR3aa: CASRRQRAGNEQFF
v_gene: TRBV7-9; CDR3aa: CASSFFRVNTGELFF
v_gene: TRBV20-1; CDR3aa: CSARDGAEGQNTEAFF
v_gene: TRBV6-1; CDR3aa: CASSPRQANTEAFF
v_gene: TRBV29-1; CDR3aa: CSGRRQGGYTQYF